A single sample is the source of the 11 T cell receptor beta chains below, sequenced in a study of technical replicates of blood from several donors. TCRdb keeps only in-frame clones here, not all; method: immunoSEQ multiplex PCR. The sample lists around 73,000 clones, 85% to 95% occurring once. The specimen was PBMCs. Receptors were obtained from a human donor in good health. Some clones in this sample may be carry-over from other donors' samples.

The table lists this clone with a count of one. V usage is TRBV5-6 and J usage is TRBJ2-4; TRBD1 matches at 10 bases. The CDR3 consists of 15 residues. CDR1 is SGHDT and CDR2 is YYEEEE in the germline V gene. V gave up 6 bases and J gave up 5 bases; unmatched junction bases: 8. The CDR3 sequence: CASTSPGTGENIQYF. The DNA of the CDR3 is TGTGCCAGCACCTCTCCCGGGACAGGGGAAAACATTCAGTACTTC.

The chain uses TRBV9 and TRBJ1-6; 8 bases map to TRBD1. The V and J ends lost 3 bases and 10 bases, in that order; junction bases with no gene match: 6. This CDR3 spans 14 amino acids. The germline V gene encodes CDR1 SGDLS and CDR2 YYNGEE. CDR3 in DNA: TGTGCCAGCAGCGCGACAGGGGAGGGGTCACCCCTCCACTTT. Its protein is CASSATGEGSPLHF.

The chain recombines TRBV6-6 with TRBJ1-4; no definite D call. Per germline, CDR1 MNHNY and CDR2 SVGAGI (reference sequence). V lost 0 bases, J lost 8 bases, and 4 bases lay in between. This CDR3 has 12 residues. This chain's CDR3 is CASSYSPEKLFF. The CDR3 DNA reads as TGTGCCAGCAGTTACTCTCCGGAAAAACTGTTTTTT.

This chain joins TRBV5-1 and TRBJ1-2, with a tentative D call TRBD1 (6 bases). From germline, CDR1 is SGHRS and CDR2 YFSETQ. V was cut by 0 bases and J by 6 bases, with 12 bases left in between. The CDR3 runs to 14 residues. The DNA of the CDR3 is TGCGCCAGCAGCTTGGCAGGGGAAAGGGATGGCTACACCTTC. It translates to CASSLAGERDGYTF.

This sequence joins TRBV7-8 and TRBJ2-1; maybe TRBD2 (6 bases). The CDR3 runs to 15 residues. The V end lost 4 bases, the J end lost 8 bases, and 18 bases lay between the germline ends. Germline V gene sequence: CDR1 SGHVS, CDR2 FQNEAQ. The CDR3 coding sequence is TGTGCCAGCAGCTACCTAGCGTCTCCAACGGATGAGCAGTTCTTC. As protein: CASSYLASPTDEQFF. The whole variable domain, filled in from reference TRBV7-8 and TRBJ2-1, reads GAGVSQSPRYKVAKRGQDVALRCDPISGHVSLFWYQQALGQGPEFLTYFQNEAQLDKSGLPSDRFFAERPEGSVSTLKIQRTQQEDSAVYLCASSYLASPTDEQFFGPGTRLTVL.

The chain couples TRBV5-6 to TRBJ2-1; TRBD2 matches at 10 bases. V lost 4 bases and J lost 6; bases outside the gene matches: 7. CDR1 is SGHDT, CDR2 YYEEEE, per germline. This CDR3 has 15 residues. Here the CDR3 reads CASSRVSGRINEQFF. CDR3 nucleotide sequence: TGTGCCAGCAGCAGAGTTAGCGGGAGGATCAATGAGCAGTTCTTC.

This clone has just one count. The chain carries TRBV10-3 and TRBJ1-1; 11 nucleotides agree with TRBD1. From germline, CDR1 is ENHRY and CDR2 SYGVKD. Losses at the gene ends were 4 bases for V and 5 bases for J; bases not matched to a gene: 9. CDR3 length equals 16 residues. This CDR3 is CAISGGTGTGGTEAFF. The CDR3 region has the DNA TGTGCCATCAGTGGGGGAACCGGGACAGGGGGAACTGAAGCTTTCTTT.

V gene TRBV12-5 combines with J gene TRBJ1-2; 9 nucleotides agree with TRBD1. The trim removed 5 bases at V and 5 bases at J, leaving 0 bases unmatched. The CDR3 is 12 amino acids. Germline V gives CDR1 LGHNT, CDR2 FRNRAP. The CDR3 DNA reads TGTGCTAGTGGTGGACAGGGGTATGGCTACACCTTC. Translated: CASGGQGYGYTF. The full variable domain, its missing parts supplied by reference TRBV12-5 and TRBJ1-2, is DARVTQTPRHKVTEMGQEVTMRCQPILGHNTVFWYRQTMMQGLELLAYFRNRAPLDDSGMPKDRFSAEMPDATLATLKIQPSEPRDSAVYFCASGGQGYGYTFGSGTRLTVV.

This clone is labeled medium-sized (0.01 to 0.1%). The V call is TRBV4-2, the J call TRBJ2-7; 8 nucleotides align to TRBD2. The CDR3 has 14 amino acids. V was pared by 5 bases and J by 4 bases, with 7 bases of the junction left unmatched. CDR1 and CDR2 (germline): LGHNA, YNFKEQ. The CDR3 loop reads CASSVLAGIYEQYF. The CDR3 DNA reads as TGTGCCAGCAGCGTCCTAGCGGGTATTTACGAGCAGTACTTC.

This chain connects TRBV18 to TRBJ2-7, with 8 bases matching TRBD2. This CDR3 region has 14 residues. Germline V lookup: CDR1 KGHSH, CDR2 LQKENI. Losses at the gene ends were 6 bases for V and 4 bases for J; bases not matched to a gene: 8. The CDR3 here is CASSSGGAGYEQYF. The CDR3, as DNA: TGTGCCAGCTCCTCCGGGGGGGCTGGGTACGAGCAGTACTTC.

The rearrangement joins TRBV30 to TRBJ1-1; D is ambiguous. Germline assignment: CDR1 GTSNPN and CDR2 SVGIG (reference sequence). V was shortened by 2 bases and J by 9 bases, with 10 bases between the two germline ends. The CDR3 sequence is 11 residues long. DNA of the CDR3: TGTGCCTGGAGTCAAGGAGTGCAAGCTTTCTTT. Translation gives CAWSQGVQAFF.